This paragraph covers one TCR beta chain sequence. Under the authors' procedure: Amplification with reference gene primers provided the estimates of nucleated cell counts. Method: immunoSEQ multiplex PCR; TCRdb's copy keeps in-frame clones and lacks some. D and trimming come from the DNA, and the V and J calls and clone size come from that table. Of tens of thousands of clones in the sample, about three quarters were seen once. This sample was taken from a study of blood T cell repertoires in COVID-19. On the study more broadly: From the United States, Italy and Spain came samples of acute and convalescent COVID-19. T cells, B-cell-depleted T cells, or PBMCs provided the cDNA or gDNA that served as material.

Germline-derived CDR1 and CDR2 are SGHDN and FVKESK. With 1 base removed from V and 1 base from J, the gap between germline ends came to 13 bases. The CDR3 sequence is 16 residues long. The sequenced material came from peripheral blood. This TCR was recovered from a man between 65 and 79 years old with acute or convalescent COVID-19. The chain couples TRBV14 to TRBJ1-1; possibly TRBD1 for D (5 bases). This CDR3 reads CASSQVRPQGNTEAFF. CDR3 nucleotides: TGTGCCAGCAGCCAAGTACGCCCTCAGGGGAACACTGAAGCTTTCTTT.